This T cell receptor beta chain emerged from a study of T cell changes during pregnancy in multiple sclerosis. With 4 bases removed from V and 2 bases from J, the gap between germline ends came to 9 bases. Looked up from germline, CDR1 is SNHLY and CDR2 is FYNNEI. The CDR3 loop spans 13 amino acids. Profiling relied on immunoSEQ multiplex PCR, and the TCRdb table lists in-frame clones only, not all of them. The sample has roughly 40,000 clones; around nine tenths are singletons. The J gene is TRBJ2-7, the V gene TRBV2, with a possible D match to TRBD1 (5 bases). The TCR comes from a female donor with multiple sclerosis, enrolled in a pregnancy study. The specimen comprised CD8+ T cells from peripheral blood mononuclear cells, sampled in the first trimester of pregnancy. The CDR3 DNA reads as TGTGCCAGCAGTGGGGGCGACCCCTACGAGCAGTACTTC. Protein sequence: CASSGGDPYEQYF.